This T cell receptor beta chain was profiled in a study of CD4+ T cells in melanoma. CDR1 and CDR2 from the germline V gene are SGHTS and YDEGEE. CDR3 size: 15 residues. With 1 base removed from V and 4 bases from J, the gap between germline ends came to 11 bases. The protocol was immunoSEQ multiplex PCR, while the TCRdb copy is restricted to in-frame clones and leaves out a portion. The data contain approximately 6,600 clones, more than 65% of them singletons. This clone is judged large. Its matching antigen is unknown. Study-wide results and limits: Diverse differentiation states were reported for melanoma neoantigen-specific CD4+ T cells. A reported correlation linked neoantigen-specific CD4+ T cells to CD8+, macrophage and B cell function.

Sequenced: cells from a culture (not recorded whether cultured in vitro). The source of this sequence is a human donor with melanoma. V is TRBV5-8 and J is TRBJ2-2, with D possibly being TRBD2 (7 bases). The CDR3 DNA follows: TGTGCCAGCAGCTTGACAGGGAGGGGCACCGGGGAGCTGTTTTTT. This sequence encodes CASSLTGRGTGELFF.